This is a list of T cell receptor beta chains from one sample in a study of technical replicates of blood from a few donors. Some clones are missing from TCRdb's copy, which holds only in-frame ones; the method was immunoSEQ multiplex PCR. The sample lists tens of thousands of clones, around 94% occurring once. Sequences were obtained from T cells isolated from PBMCs. Receptors were obtained from a human donor in good health. The CDR3 runs from the conserved cysteine through the conserved F or W. A D gene is named only where the DNA matches it firmly. Part of the rows lack a size; the others show once, few, many or a class for expanded clones.

clone_size	v_call	d_call	j_call	cdr3_length	cdr3_aa	cdr3_nt
NA	TRBV5-1	NA	TRBJ2-2	13	CASSLDLTGELFF	TGCGCCAGCAGCTTGGATCTCACCGGGGAGCTGTTTTTT
NA	TRBV27	TRBD1	TRBJ2-3	16	CASRVMGTGVDDTQYF	TGTGCCAGCAGGGTGATGGGGACAGGGGTCGACGATACGCAGTATTTT
NA	TRBV6-1	TRBD1	TRBJ1-5	16	CASSATPGQYHQPQHF	TGTGCCAGCAGTGCGACCCCGGGACAGTACCATCAGCCCCAGCATTTT
NA	TRBV19	NA	TRBJ1-1	15	CASSIKAGMNTEAFF	TGTGCCAGTAGTATTAAGGCAGGGATGAACACTGAAGCTTTCTTT
NA	TRBV30	TRBD1	TRBJ1-2	17	CAWSVRPWDSKIYGYTF	TGTGCCTGGAGTGTACGTCCGTGGGACAGCAAGATCTATGGCTACACCTTC
once	TRBV29-1	NA	TRBJ2-1	12	CSVGGQKGEQFF	TGCAGCGTTGGGGGGCAGAAGGGGGAGCAGTTCTTC
NA	TRBV5-1	TRBD2	TRBJ2-1	16	CASSPPGLAGMHEQFF	TGCGCCAGCAGCCCCCCAGGACTAGCGGGAATGCATGAGCAGTTCTTC
NA	TRBV7-9	NA	TRBJ1-1	13	CASSLKQNTEAFF	TGTGCCAGCAGCCTGAAACAGAACACTGAAGCTTTCTTT
NA	TRBV7-9	NA	TRBJ2-7	14	CASSRGTDLYEQYF	TGTGCCAGCAGCCGGGGGACAGACCTCTACGAGCAGTACTTC
NA	TRBV5-8	NA	TRBJ1-5	10	CASSARPQHF	TGTGCCAGCAGCGCGAGGCCCCAGCATTTT
NA	TRBV5-1	TRBD2	TRBJ2-3	16	CASSPRLAGLTDTQYF	TGCGCCAGCAGCCCTCGGCTAGCGGGACTTACAGATACGCAGTATTTT
NA	TRBV9	TRBD2	TRBJ2-1	17	CASSVAGAGGKYNEQFF	TGTGCCAGCAGCGTAGCCGGAGCGGGGGGGAAATACAATGAGCAGTTCTTC
NA	TRBV11-2	NA	TRBJ1-1	15	CASSFRDSKNTEAFF	TGTGCCAGCAGCTTCAGAGACAGTAAGAACACTGAAGCTTTCTTT
NA	TRBV6-5	TRBD1	TRBJ1-1	13	CASKGAGAAEAFF	TGTGCCAGCAAGGGGGCAGGGGCCGCTGAAGCTTTCTTT
NA	TRBV5-6	TRBD2	TRBJ2-7	17	CASSMVAGAGWAYEQYF	TGTGCCAGCAGTATGGTAGCGGGAGCTGGATGGGCCTACGAGCAGTACTTC
NA	TRBV9	TRBD1	TRBJ2-1	15	CASSIGTGAYNEQFF	TGTGCCAGCAGCATCGGGACAGGAGCCTACAATGAGCAGTTCTTC
NA	TRBV28	TRBD2	TRBJ2-4	20	CASSVTLGTSGPLAKNIQYF	TGTGCCAGCAGTGTCACCTTAGGGACTAGCGGGCCGCTAGCCAAAAACATTCAGTACTTC
NA	TRBV10-3	NA	TRBJ2-7	13	CAIERAQGNEQYF	TGTGCCATCGAGAGGGCACAGGGAAACGAGCAGTACTTC
NA	TRBV18	TRBD1	TRBJ1-6	16	CASSPLPGGENSPLHF	TGTGCCAGCTCACCACTGCCAGGGGGCGAAAATTCACCCCTCCACTTT
NA	TRBV12-5	TRBD2	TRBJ2-1	17	CASGLEGLAGSYNEQFF	TGTGCTAGTGGTTTGGAGGGACTAGCGGGGTCCTACAATGAGCAGTTCTTC
NA	TRBV5-6	NA	TRBJ2-4	15	CASSLVRGSKNIQYF	TGTGCCAGCAGCCTTGTTCGAGGGTCCAAAAACATTCAGTACTTC
NA	TRBV5-6	NA	TRBJ2-7	12	CASSLSFDEQYF	TGTGCCAGCAGCTTGTCTTTCGACGAGCAGTACTTC
NA	TRBV7-9	NA	TRBJ2-4	13	CASRGLNKNIQYF	TGTGCCAGCAGGGGGCTGAACAAAAACATTCAGTACTTC
once	TRBV19	TRBD1	TRBJ2-7	14	CASSTDRAPYEQYF	TGTGCCAGTAGTACAGACAGGGCCCCCTACGAGCAGTACTTC
NA	TRBV11-3	NA	TRBJ2-3	20	CASSLVYLTFVGGSTDTQYF	TGTGCCAGCAGCTTAGTATATCTCACGTTTGTAGGGGGAAGCACAGATACGCAGTATTTT
NA	TRBV11-3	NA	TRBJ2-6	15	CASSVGRSGANVLTF	TGTGCCAGCAGCGTGGGGAGATCTGGGGCCAACGTCCTGACTTTC
once	TRBV6-1	TRBD1	TRBJ1-1	15	CASSAGQGAGTEAFF	TGTGCCAGCAGTGCGGGACAGGGGGCGGGCACTGAAGCTTTCTTT
NA	TRBV6-4	TRBD1	TRBJ1-2	19	CASSDSPDREKTYNYGYTF	TGTGCCAGCAGTGACTCTCCCGACAGGGAAAAGACCTACAACTATGGCTACACCTTC
few	TRBV2	TRBD1	TRBJ2-7	13	CASDPDRAYEQYF	TGTGCCAGCGATCCGGACAGGGCCTACGAGCAGTACTTC
NA	TRBV6-5	NA	TRBJ1-5	13	CASSADRDQPQHF	TGTGCCAGCAGTGCAGATCGGGATCAGCCCCAGCATTTT
NA	TRBV15	NA	TRBJ2-7	16	CATSNPRGGGTYEQYF	TGTGCCACCAGCAACCCTCGTGGAGGGGGCACCTACGAGCAGTACTTC
NA	TRBV9	NA	TRBJ1-2	14	CASSVGRSNYGYTF	TGTGCCAGCAGCGTGGGCAGATCTAACTATGGCTACACCTTC
NA	TRBV9	NA	TRBJ2-7	15	CASSPRDRGSYEQYF	TGTGCCAGCAGCCCCCGGGATCGGGGATCGTACGAGCAGTACTTC
NA	TRBV11-3	TRBD1	TRBJ2-7	13	CASKLDRGYEQYF	TGTGCCAGCAAACTCGACAGGGGCTACGAGCAGTACTTC
NA	TRBV4-1	TRBD2	TRBJ2-1	18	CASSQGYSGERSYNEQFF	TGCGCCAGCAGCCAAGGTTACAGCGGGGAAAGATCCTACAATGAGCAGTTCTTC
NA	TRBV2	NA	TRBJ2-7	13	CASRGVSSYEQYF	TGTGCCAGCAGGGGAGTGAGCTCCTACGAGCAGTACTTC
NA	TRBV5-1	NA	TRBJ1-1	14	CASSLGQGGYGAFF	TGCGCCAGCAGCTTGGGGCAGGGAGGGTACGGGGCTTTCTTT
NA	TRBV11-2	NA	TRBJ2-1	18	CASSLDLGLAASYNEQFF	TGTGCCAGCAGCTTAGATTTGGGTTTAGCGGCCTCCTACAATGAGCAGTTCTTC
NA	TRBV5-1	NA	TRBJ2-5	11	CASSLEQTQYF	TGCGCCAGCAGCTTGGAGCAGACCCAGTACTTC
NA	TRBV7-9	NA	TRBJ1-1	15	CASSPRGGQNTEAFF	TGTGCCAGCAGCCCCCGTGGCGGTCAGAACACTGAAGCTTTCTTT
few	TRBV4-1	TRBD1	TRBJ1-6	22	CASSQVLVRGQGLRGYNSPLHF	TGCGCCAGCAGCCAAGTGTTAGTACGGGGACAGGGGCTCCGAGGATATAATTCACCCCTCCACTTT
once	TRBV10-3	NA	TRBJ1-5	15	CAISEGRASNQPQHF	TGTGCCATCAGTGAGGGGAGGGCCAGCAATCAGCCCCAGCATTTT
NA	TRBV7-6	NA	TRBJ1-2	14	CASSPGGLNYGYTF	TGTGCCAGCAGCCCGGGGGGGCTGAACTATGGCTACACCTTC
NA	TRBV6-1	TRBD2	TRBJ2-7	18	CASSEQGRGGAGHYEQYF	TGTGCCAGCAGTGAACAGGGGCGGGGGGGAGCGGGGCACTACGAGCAGTACTTC
NA	TRBV18	TRBD1	TRBJ2-6	16	CASSPGQGSGANVLTF	TGTGCCAGCTCACCGGGACAGGGATCTGGGGCCAACGTCCTGACTTTC
NA	TRBV9	TRBD1	TRBJ2-1	17	CASSGLLPGQGYNEQFF	TGTGCCAGCAGCGGACTATTACCGGGACAGGGATACAATGAGCAGTTCTTC
NA	TRBV5-1	TRBD1	TRBJ2-3	16	CASSLGNRGQTDTQYF	TGCGCCAGCAGCTTGGGCAACAGGGGGCAGACAGATACGCAGTATTTT
NA	TRBV27	NA	TRBJ2-1	16	CASSLSGRAGYNEQFF	TGTGCCAGCAGTTTATCTGGGCGGGCTGGATACAATGAGCAGTTCTTC
NA	TRBV28	TRBD1	TRBJ1-3	16	CASSPPRTGSGNTIYF	TGTGCCAGCAGTCCCCCAAGGACAGGGAGTGGAAACACCATATATTTT
once	TRBV11-2	TRBD2	TRBJ2-1	16	CASSLELAGVHNEQFF	TGTGCCAGCAGCTTAGAACTAGCGGGAGTTCACAATGAGCAGTTCTTC
NA	TRBV7-9	NA	TRBJ1-4	16	CASREGGQTWNEKLFF	TGTGCCAGCAGAGAAGGAGGTCAGACATGGAATGAAAAACTGTTTTTT
NA	TRBV18	TRBD2	TRBJ2-3	14	CASSREDFTDTQYF	TGTGCCAGCTCCCGGGAGGATTTCACAGATACGCAGTATTTT
NA	TRBV5-1	TRBD2	TRBJ2-7	16	CASSPTGTSGTYEQYF	TGCGCCAGCAGCCCCACCGGGACTAGCGGAACCTACGAGCAGTACTTC